The clone carrying this TCR beta chain has just a few counts. Its target is not known. These data are taken from a study of CD8 T cells in ankylosing spondylitis. Study findings and constraints: As for the disease-linked clones, they showed a CD8+ phenotype and occurred at relatively low frequencies in peripheral blood. Made up of fewer than 10 highly homologous variants, a TCR beta motif appeared characteristic of ankylosing spondylitis blood.

In TCRdb, the 5' RACE reads were re-called with MiXCR into one record per CDR3 protein. The table has hundreds of thousands of distinct CDR3 sequences, 17% seen once; the top ten hold just over 1%. The material sequenced was blood, either unsorted or a sorted T cell fraction (not recorded which). This TCR was sampled from a male donor with ankylosing spondylitis.

The CDR3: CAIGAGDTDTQYF. The CDR3 bases are TGTGCCATTGGGGCAGGGGACACAGATACGCAGTATTTT. The rearrangement joins TRBV2 to TRBJ2-3; maybe TRBD1 (6 bases). From germline, CDR1 is SNHLY and CDR2 FYNNEI. The CDR3 covers 13 residues. V shed 10 bases and J shed 2 bases, with 13 bases lying between them.